This T cell receptor beta chain was captured by sequencing in a study of shared clonotypes between healthy human individuals. The assay ran at deep level. Genomic DNA from each subset was divided evenly over several immunoSEQ plates. The unsorted PBMC replicate PCRs were performed with about 300 ng DNA, around 27,000 T cell genomes. Data came from immunoSEQ multiplex PCR; TCRdb stores just in-frame clones and leaves some out. Seen here are under 600,000 clones, 60% to 80% observed once, and the top ten hold about 12%. CDR1 is SQVTM and CDR2 is ANQGSEA in the germline V gene. Losses at the gene ends were 3 bases for V and 2 bases for J; bases not matched to a gene: 3. The CDR3 covers 14 residues. This clone appeared a few times. Adult Caucasians living in Nashville, Tennessee made up all of the donors.

The sequenced sample consisted of PBMCs. This clonotype originated in a woman in her 40s in good health. Some clones in this sample may be carry-over from other donors' samples. This chain connects TRBV29-1 to TRBJ1-1; 10 bases are shared with TRBD1. CDR3 loop: CSVDRTGGNTEAFF. The CDR3 DNA is TGCAGCGTTGACCGGACAGGGGGAAACACTGAAGCTTTCTTT.